The 3 T cell receptor beta chains reported below all come from one sample, sequenced in a study of T-cell memory formation after mild COVID-19. TCRdb re-derived calls from the 5' RACE reads in MiXCR, one entry per CDR3 protein. The profile shows about 340,000 distinct CDR3 sequences, approximately 16% of them singletons. The sequenced sample was PBMCs or a T cell subset sorted from them (not recorded which). Receptors were obtained from a man between 18 and 29 years old who had mild COVID-19 (a few samples of this study predate the infection). Cell type and time point are not known.

This clonotype was seen more than once but under ten times. The V gene is TRBV3-1, the J gene TRBJ1-2; TRBD1 is a possible D gene (5 bases). The germline CDR1 and CDR2 sequences are LGHDT and YNNKEL (reference sequence). The CDR3 consists of 15 residues. V gave up 8 bases and J gave up 0 bases, with 16 bases separating them. DNA of the CDR3: TGTGCCAGCCAGGGTTCCGAGACAACTAACTATGGCTACACCTTC. Protein sequence: CASQGSETTNYGYTF.

This clonotype was counted between two and nine times. The chain recombines TRBV29-1 with TRBJ2-3; 7 nucleotides line up with TRBD2. Germline V gives CDR1 SQVTM, CDR2 ANQGSEA. The CDR3 runs 15 residues. J gave up 2 bases and V 5 bases, and 10 bases lay outside the gene matches. CDR3 sequence: CSVWGTTGPTDTQYF. The CDR3 nucleotides read TGCAGCGTTTGGGGGACTACCGGACCCACAGATACGCAGTATTTT.

This clonotype occurred a few times. The chain employs TRBV7-9 and TRBJ2-3, with TRBD2 matching over 8 bases. This CDR3 has 16 amino acids. Germline assignment: CDR1 SEHNR and CDR2 FQNEAQ (reference sequence). J was trimmed by 2 bases and V by 4 bases; bases with no gene match: 8. The chain's CDR3 is CASSSDGGGYTDTQYF. The CDR3, as DNA: TGTGCCAGCAGCTCAGATGGCGGGGGGTACACAGATACGCAGTATTTT.